This T cell receptor (beta chain) was found in a study of vaccination effects on CD4 cells after COVID-19. Study in general: Following the second dose by a median of 72 days, the post-vaccine samples were obtained. Study results and caveats: Researchers report that only 1 of 255 vaccine-induced clones in healthy vaccinees cross-reacted with common cold coronaviruses.

As for this clone: Its antigen is unidentified.

The CDR3 has 17 residues. CDR1 SGHRS and CDR2 YFSETQ come from the germline V gene. V shed 0 bases, J shed 1 base, and the junction held 8 bases outside the gene matches. Expansion of antigen-specific CD4+ T cells with viral peptide pools was carried out by the ViraFEST assay before sequencing. CD4+ T cells were isolated after about eleven days of culture. Two doses of BNT162b2 or mRNA-1273 vaccine were administered to participants. Nucleocapsid antibody tests were negative, and the vaccine recipients had no prior SARS-CoV-2 infection. At days 3 and 7, half of the medium was exchanged for IL-2 medium. Sequencing was performed with immunoSEQ multiplex PCR; in TCRdb, only in-frame clones are kept and a portion is missing. The sample has approximately 28,000 clones; just under 75% are singletons.

The sequencing used CD4+ T cells from PBMCs cultured with HCoV-229E spike peptides, collected after COVID-19 vaccination. The TCR comes from a human donor who received a COVID-19 vaccine. The rearrangement joins TRBV5-1 to TRBJ1-1, with 8 bases lining up with TRBD1. CDR3 loop: CASSLVRGQGWNTEAFF. In DNA, the CDR3 is TGCGCCAGCAGCTTGGTTAGAGGACAGGGATGGAACACTGAAGCTTTCTTT.